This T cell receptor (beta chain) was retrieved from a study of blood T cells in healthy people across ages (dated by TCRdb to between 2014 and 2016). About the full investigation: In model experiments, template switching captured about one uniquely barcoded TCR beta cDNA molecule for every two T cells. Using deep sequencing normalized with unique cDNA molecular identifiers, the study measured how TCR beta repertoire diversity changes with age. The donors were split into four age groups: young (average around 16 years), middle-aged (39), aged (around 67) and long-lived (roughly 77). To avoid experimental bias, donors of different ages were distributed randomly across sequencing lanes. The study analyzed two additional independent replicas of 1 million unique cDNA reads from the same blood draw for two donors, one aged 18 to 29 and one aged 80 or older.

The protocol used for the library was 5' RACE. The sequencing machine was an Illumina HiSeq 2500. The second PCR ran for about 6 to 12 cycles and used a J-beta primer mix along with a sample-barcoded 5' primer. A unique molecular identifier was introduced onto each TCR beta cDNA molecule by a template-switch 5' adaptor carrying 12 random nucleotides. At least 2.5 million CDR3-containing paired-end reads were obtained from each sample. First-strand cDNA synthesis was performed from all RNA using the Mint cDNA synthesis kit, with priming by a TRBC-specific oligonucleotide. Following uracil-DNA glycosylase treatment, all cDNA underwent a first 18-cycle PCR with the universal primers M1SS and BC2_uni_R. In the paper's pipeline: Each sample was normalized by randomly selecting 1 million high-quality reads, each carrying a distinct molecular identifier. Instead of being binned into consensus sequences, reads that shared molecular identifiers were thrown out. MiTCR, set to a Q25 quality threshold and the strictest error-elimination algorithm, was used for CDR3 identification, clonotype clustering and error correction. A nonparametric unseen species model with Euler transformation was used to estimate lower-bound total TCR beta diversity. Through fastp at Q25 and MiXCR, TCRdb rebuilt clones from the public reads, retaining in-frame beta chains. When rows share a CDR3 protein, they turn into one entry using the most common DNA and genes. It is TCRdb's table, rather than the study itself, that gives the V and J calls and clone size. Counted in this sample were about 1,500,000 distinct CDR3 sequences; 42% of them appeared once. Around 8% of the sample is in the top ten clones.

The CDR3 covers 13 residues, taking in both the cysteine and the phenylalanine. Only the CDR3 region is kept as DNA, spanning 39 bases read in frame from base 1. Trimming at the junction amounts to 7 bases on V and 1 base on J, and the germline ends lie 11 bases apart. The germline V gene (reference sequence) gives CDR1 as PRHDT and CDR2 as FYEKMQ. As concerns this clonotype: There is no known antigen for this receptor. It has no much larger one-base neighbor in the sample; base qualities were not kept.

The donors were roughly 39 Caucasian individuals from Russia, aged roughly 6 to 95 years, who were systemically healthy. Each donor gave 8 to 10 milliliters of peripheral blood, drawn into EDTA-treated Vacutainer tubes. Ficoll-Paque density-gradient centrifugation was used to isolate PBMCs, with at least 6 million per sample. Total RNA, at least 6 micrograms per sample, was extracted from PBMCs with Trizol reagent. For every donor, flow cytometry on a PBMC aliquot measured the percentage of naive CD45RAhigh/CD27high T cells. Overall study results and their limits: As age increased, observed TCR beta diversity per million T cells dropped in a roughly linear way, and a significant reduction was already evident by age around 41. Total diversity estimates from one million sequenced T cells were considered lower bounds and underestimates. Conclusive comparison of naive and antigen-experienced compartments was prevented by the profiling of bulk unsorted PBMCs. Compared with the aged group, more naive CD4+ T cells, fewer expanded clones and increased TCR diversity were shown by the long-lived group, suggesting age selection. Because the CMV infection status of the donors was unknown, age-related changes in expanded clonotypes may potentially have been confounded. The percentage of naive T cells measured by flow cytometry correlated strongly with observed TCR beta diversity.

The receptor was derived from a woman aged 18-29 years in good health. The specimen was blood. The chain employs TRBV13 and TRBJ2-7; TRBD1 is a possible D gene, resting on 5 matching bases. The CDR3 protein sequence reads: CASKRTTSYEQYF. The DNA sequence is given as TGTGCCAGCAAAAGGACAACATCCTACGAGCAGTACTTC. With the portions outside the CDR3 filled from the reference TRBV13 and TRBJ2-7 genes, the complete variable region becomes AAGVIQSPRHLIKEKRETATLKCYPIPRHDTVYWYQQGPGQDPQFLISFYEKMQSDKGSIPDRFSAQQFSDYHSELNMSSLELGDSALYFCASKRTTSYEQYFGPGTRLTVT.